Listed here is a single TCR beta chain. Its antigen is still unknown. The sample belongs to a study of T-cell memory formation after mild COVID-19. With 5 bases clipped from V and 0 bases from J, the junction kept 6 bases outside the gene matches. The CDR3 covers 15 residues. Germline V gives CDR1 MNHEY, CDR2 SVGEGT. TCRalpha and TCRbeta libraries used 5'RACE with constant-segment primers and UMIs. TCRdb passed the 5' RACE reads through MiXCR, listing each CDR3 protein once. This repertoire shows some 490,000 distinct CDR3 sequences, 15% to 20% found once; its top ten account for roughly 12%. Whole-study findings and limits: Cross-reactive memory apparently joined, as some responding clones appeared in pre-infection memory. Contracting CD8+ clones were enriched in EMRA, CD4+ mainly in CM and EM.

The TCR originated in an adult woman who had mild COVID-19 (a few samples of this study predate the infection). Cell type and time point are not known. Sequencing used PBMCs or a T cell subset sorted from them (not recorded which). The rearrangement links TRBV6-2 or TRBV6-3 to TRBJ1-1; 7 bases are shared with TRBD1. This CDR3 is CASSERTGLNTEAFF. DNA of the CDR3: TGTGCCAGCAGTGAAAGGACAGGTTTGAACACTGAAGCTTTCTTT.